This section outlines one T cell receptor (beta chain) sequence together with its context. The antigen is undetermined. The data were obtained in a study of CD8 T cells in ankylosing spondylitis. V shed 4 bases and J shed 0 bases, with 13 bases lying between them. CDR3 size: 15 residues. Germline-derived CDR1 and CDR2 are DFQATT and SNEGSKA (reference sequence). A quantitative 5'-RACE method, one with molecular barcodes, was used to make TCR beta libraries. One entry per CDR3 protein, called by TCRdb with MiXCR from the 5' RACE reads. The sample contains 670,000 or so distinct CDR3 sequences, roughly 19% of which appear only once. Study results and caveats: In peripheral blood, disease-linked CD8+ clones occurred at relatively low frequencies. Among TCR beta sequences, a motif of under ten highly homologous variants appeared characteristic of ankylosing spondylitis blood. The authors reported significant enrichment of disease-linked clones in matched ankylosing spondylitis synovial fluid.

The chain has TRBV20-1 and TRBJ2-1; D may match TRBD1 or TRBD2 (5 bases each). This sequence was found in a male donor with ankylosing spondylitis. The sample consisted of blood, either unsorted or a sorted T cell fraction (not recorded which). The CDR3 sequence is CSAMTRGPSYNEQFF. The CDR3 bases are TGCAGTGCTATGACCCGGGGCCCCTCCTACAATGAGCAGTTCTTC.